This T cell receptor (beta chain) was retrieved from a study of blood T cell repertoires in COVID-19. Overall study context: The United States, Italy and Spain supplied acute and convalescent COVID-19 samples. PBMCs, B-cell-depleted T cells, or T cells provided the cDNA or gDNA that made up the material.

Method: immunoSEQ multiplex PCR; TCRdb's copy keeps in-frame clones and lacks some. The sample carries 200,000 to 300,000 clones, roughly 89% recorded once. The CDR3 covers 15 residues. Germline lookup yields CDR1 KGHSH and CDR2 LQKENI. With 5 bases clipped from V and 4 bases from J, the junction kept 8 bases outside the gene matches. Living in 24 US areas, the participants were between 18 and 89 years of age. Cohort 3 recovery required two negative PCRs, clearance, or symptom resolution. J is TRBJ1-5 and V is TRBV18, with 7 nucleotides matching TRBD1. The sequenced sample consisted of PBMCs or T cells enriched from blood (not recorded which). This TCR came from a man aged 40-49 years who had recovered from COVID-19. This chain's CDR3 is CASSTDRLSNQPQHF. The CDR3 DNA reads TGTGCCAGCTCAACGGACAGGTTAAGTAATCAGCCCCAGCATTTT.